Listed here are 11 T cell receptor beta chains from one sample, sequenced in a study of T cell responses to AZD1222 COVID-19 vaccine. TCRdb's table, derived via immunoSEQ multiplex PCR, lists solely in-frame clones and lacks some. The sample yields roughly 120,000 clones, more than 80% seen once. The sequences come from peripheral blood, collected 28 days after the second AZD1222 dose. The source of these receptors is an adult who received the AZD1222 COVID-19 vaccine.

This chain joins TRBV4-3 and TRBJ1-1; D not certain. This CDR3 has 11 amino acids. CDR1 and CDR2 (germline): LGHNA, YSLEER. The ends were cut back, 6 bases at V and 3 bases at J, with 5 bases in the middle. CDR3 amino acids: CASRADTEAFF. In DNA, the CDR3 is TGCGCCAGCAGGGCAGACACTGAAGCTTTCTTT.

This clone showed up just a few times. The chain recombines TRBV18 with TRBJ1-3; TRBD1 is a possible D gene (6 bases). This CDR3 contains 17 residues. Germline V lookup: CDR1 KGHSH, CDR2 LQKENI. V lost 2 bases and J 0 bases, leaving 14 bases between the germline ends. The CDR3 here is CASSPSTWGASGNTIYF. The CDR3 nucleotides are TGTGCCAGCTCACCATCGACCTGGGGGGCCTCTGGAAACACCATATATTTT.

The J gene is TRBJ2-7, the V gene TRBV9; TRBD2 matches at 9 bases. V was clipped by 4 bases and J by 4 bases; unmatched bases: 9. This CDR3 spans 15 amino acids. The germline V gene encodes CDR1 SGDLS and CDR2 YYNGEE. The CDR3 region has the DNA TGTGCCAGCAGCATTGCACAAGCGGGGGGTTACGAGCAGTACTTC. Translation gives CASSIAQAGGYEQYF.

This rearrangement joins TRBV27 to TRBJ1-4; 8 bases match TRBD1. From germline, CDR1 is MNHEY and CDR2 SMNVEV (reference sequence). This CDR3 spans 14 amino acids. Losses at the gene ends were 8 bases for V and 6 bases for J; bases not matched to a gene: 8. CDR3 sequence: CASGRTGGDEKLFF. For the CDR3, the DNA is TGTGCCAGCGGCAGAACAGGGGGTGATGAAAAACTGTTTTTT.

The chain joins TRBV10-1 to TRBJ2-5; 11 nucleotides align to TRBD2. Losses at the gene ends were 4 bases for V and 3 bases for J; bases not matched to a gene: 1. Germline V gene lookup returns CDR1 WNHNN and CDR2 SYGVQD (reference sequence). The CDR3 totals 14 residues. This chain's CDR3 is CASSVAGGKETQYF. The CDR3 DNA sequence: TGCGCCAGCAGTGTAGCGGGGGGGAAAGAGACCCAGTACTTC.

This clone was observed once. The chain joins TRBV28 to TRBJ1-3; 7 bases agree with TRBD1. V lost 7 bases and J lost 0; bases outside the gene matches: 9. The CDR3 spans 16 residues. Germline V gene sequence: CDR1 MDHEN, CDR2 SYDVKM. The CDR3 loop is CASISAGGHSGNTIYF. The CDR3 bases are TGTGCCAGCATCTCGGCAGGGGGGCACTCTGGAAACACCATATATTTT.

This chain uses TRBV28 with TRBJ1-2, with a possible D match to TRBD1 (6 bases). V was cut by 6 bases and J by 9 bases, with 17 bases left in between. The V gene's germline CDR1 is MDHEN and CDR2 SYDVKM. The CDR3 extends over 13 amino acids. CDR3 residues: CASSRILQGSYTF. The CDR3 coding sequence is TGTGCCAGCAGCCGAATCTTGCAGGGGAGCTACACCTTC.

This clone was detected a few times. The chain is built from TRBV5-4 and TRBJ1-2, with 7 bases matching TRBD1. Trimming cost V 5 bases and J 8 bases; bases outside gene matches: 6. This CDR3 is built from 12 residues. The germline V gene has CDR1 SGHNT and CDR2 YYREEE (reference sequence). CDR3 sequence: CASRAGGQGYTF. The CDR3 DNA is TGTGCCAGCAGAGCGGGGGGACAGGGCTACACCTTC.

The chain recombines TRBV2 with TRBJ2-5, with 8 bases that match TRBD2. This CDR3 is 15 amino acids long. Germline assignment: CDR1 SNHLY and CDR2 FYNNEI. The ends lost 4 bases at V and 4 bases at J; junction bases unmatched: 8. The CDR3 sequence is CASSGIGGGGETQYF. In DNA form, the CDR3 reads TGTGCCAGCAGTGGAATCGGGGGGGGCGGAGAGACCCAGTACTTC.

The chain is built from TRBV7-2 and TRBJ2-3; a weak D match, TRBD2 (6 bases). V gave up 0 bases and J gave up 1 base, with 11 bases separating them. The CDR3 is 16 amino acids. CDR1 and CDR2 from the germline V gene are SGHTA and FQGNSA. The CDR3 bases are TGTGCCAGCAGCTTAGCGGGGGGATCTGGCACAGATACGCAGTATTTT. Protein sequence: CASSLAGGSGTDTQYF.

The chain couples TRBV4-3 to TRBJ1-2; a weak D match, TRBD1 (5 bases). CDR1 and CDR2 (germline): LGHNA, YSLEER. Trimming pared 1 base from V and 3 bases from J, leaving 9 bases between. CDR3 length: 14 amino acids. This chain's CDR3 is CASSQGGSDYGYTF. DNA for the CDR3: TGCGCCAGCAGCCAAGGGGGGTCGGACTATGGCTACACCTTC.